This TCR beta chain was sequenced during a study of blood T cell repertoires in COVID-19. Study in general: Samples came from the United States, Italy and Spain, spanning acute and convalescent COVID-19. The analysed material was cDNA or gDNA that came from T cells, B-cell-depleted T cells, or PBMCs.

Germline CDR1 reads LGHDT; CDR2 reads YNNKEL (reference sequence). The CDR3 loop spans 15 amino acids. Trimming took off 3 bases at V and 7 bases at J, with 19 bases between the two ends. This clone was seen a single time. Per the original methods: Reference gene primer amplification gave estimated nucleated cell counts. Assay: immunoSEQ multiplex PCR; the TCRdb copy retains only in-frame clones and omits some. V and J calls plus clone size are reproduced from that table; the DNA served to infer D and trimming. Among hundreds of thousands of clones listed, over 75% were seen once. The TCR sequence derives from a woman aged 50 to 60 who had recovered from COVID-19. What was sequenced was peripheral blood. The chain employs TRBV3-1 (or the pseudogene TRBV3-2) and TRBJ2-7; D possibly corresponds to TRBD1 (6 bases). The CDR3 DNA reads TGTGCCAGCAGCCACTATGACAGGCGCGTGGGGGAGCAGTACTTC. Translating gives CASSHYDRRVGEQYF.